This T cell receptor (beta chain) was captured in a study of blood T cells in healthy people across ages. General observations from the study: The fall in TCR beta diversity per million T cells was roughly linear with age.

Concerning this clonotype itself: Its antigen remains unknown.

The second PCR ran roughly 7 to 12 cycles with a sample-barcoded 5' primer and J-beta primers. TCRdb redid the calling of the 5' RACE reads with MiXCR, one entry per CDR3 protein. The table records roughly 930,000 distinct CDR3 sequences, roughly 48% of them present only once. The J segment lost 2 bases and the V segment lost 6 bases, leaving 6 bases of the junction unmatched. There are 16 residues in the CDR3. Germline-derived CDR1 and CDR2 are MNHNS and SASEGT. Sequencing was done on a sample of blood. The origin of this receptor is a man aged 25 to 45 in good health. The V gene is TRBV6-1, the J gene TRBJ2-3; 12 bases map to TRBD2. The CDR3 sequence: CASSMTSGGTTDTQYF. The CDR3 DNA reads as TGTGCCAGCAGCATGACTAGCGGGGGCACCACAGATACGCAGTATTTT.